This note documents a single T cell receptor (beta chain) sequence. No antigen is known for it. No base quality information exists; no much larger clone differs at one position. Library creation used PCR. The data were produced on an Illumina HiSeq 2500. TCR library preparation used molecular barcoding, with unique molecular identifiers applied to normalize quantification of the TCRbeta repertoire. TCRdb itself trimmed the public reads at Q25 with fastp, ran MiXCR and retained productive beta chains. Identical CDR3 protein sequences are pooled into one entry, listed with their most common genes and DNA. The sample has 530,000 or so distinct CDR3 sequences on record, 25% to 30% of them singletons. The ten largest clones take up 35% to 40% of the sample. Explained via the paper, the treatment or condition label denotes: allogeneic hematopoietic cell transplantation with graft depleted of TCRalphabeta T cells and CD19 B cells. The children who served as transplant recipients had been given grafts of TCRalphabeta/CD19-depleted allogeneic hematopoietic cells.

The data are from a study of T-cell reconstitution after alpha-beta-depleted transplantation in children listed by TCRdb under 2016. Regarding the study in general: Using TCR repertoire profiling, the study followed T-cell immune reconstitution in a quantitative way in children after TCRalphabeta/CD19-depleted allogeneic hematopoietic cell transplantation. What the authors observed across the whole study: The high TCRbeta diversity at day 60 in some patients was ascribed to recipient T cells and intrathymic progenitors that had survived conditioning. The frequencies of hyperexpanded clones fell over the following months, and after one year, T-cell counts and TCRbeta diversity were mostly attributed to newly produced T cells. About two months after transplant, the apparently early recovery of alphabetaT-cell counts reportedly depended on just several hundred clones that had expanded rapidly and came from non-depleted graft cells.

CDR1 and CDR2 were assigned from the germline V gene (reference sequence) as LGHDT and YNNKEL. V and J are truncated by 0 bases and 6 bases respectively, leaving an intervening sequence of 16 bases. There are 16 amino acids in the CDR3, from cysteine to phenylalanine inclusive. Only CDR3 DNA is held: 48 bases, read in frame from base 1. The chain is made from TRBV3-1 and TRBJ2-3, and possibly TRBD2, on 6 matching bases. This specimen consisted of PBMCs, obtained before TCRalphabeta/CD19-depleted stem cell transplant. The TCR comes from a boy in the first two years of life with Wiskott-Aldrich syndrome, due to receive a stem cell transplant. The CDR3 sequence is CASSQDTGVGADTQYF. The nucleotide sequence reads TGTGCCAGCAGCCAAGATACGGGGGTGGGTGCGGATACGCAGTATTTT.